These 4 T cell receptor beta chains originate from one sample sequenced in a study of breast tumors, draining lymph nodes, adjacent tissues. One entry per CDR3 protein results from TCRdb running MiXCR on the multiplex PCR reads. In the table there are approximately 250,000 distinct CDR3 sequences, around 35% of which are singletons. Breast cancer patients provided tissue from their axillary draining lymph nodes. Sequenced sample: axillary lymph node tissue. These receptors all stem from a female donor with breast cancer. Some clones in this sample may be carry-over from other donors' samples.

The chain carries TRBV6-6 and TRBJ1-2; no definite D call. The CDR3 sequence is 14 residues long. V dropped 11 bases and J dropped 2 bases, with 18 bases sitting between them. Germline loops: CDR1 MNHNY, CDR2 SVGAGI (reference sequence). CDR3 in amino acids: CALSRKGRNYGYTF. The CDR3, as DNA: TGTGCCCTTTCACGAAAAGGGAGGAACTATGGCTACACCTTC.

Concerning this clonotype itself: A read error is possible here, since a much larger clone lies one base away. V usage is TRBV5-5 and J usage is TRBJ1-3; the D is unclear. The CDR3 length is 17 residues. The V gene's germline CDR1 is SGHKS and CDR2 YYEKEE (reference sequence). The V gene lost 5 bases and the J gene lost 4 bases, with 22 bases spanning the gap. CDR3 coding DNA: TGTGCCAGCAGTCGGGCCGGTCTCAGAACGCCCGGAAACACCATATATTTT. Its translation is CASSRAGLRTPGNTIYF.

There are many counts of this clonotype. The chain links TRBV6-1 to TRBJ2-3, with D perhaps matching TRBD1 or TRBD2 (6 bases each). Trimming shortened V by 8 bases and J by 2 bases, and 14 bases separated the two germline ends. Per germline, CDR1 MNHNS and CDR2 SASEGT. CDR3 length: 14 residues. CDR3 in DNA: TGTGCCAGCCTTCGGGGGCGCGTCACAGATACGCAGTATTTT. It yields the protein CASLRGRVTDTQYF.

This clonotype was observed at least ten times. The V gene is TRBV9, the J gene TRBJ2-5, with 13 bases matching TRBD2. CDR3 length equals 16 residues. Germline-derived CDR1 and CDR2 are SGDLS and YYNGEE. V shed 4 bases and J 5 bases; nucleotides not matched to a gene: 8. DNA for the CDR3: TGTGCCAGCAGCCCACGGACTAGCGGGAGTCTTGAGACCCAGTACTTC. This gives the protein CASSPRTSGSLETQYF. Looking up the rest from reference TRBV9 and TRBJ2-5 gives the full variable domain: DSGVTQTPKHLITATGQRVTLRCSPRSGDLSVYWYQQSLDQGLQFLIQYYNGEERAKGNILERFSAQQFPDLHSELNLSSLELGDSALYFCASSPRTSGSLETQYFGPGTRLLVL.